This passage covers 24 T cell receptor beta chains from one sample sequenced in a study of T-cell memory formation after mild COVID-19. TCRdb recomputed calls from the 5' RACE reads with MiXCR, one row per CDR3 protein. The repertoire holds about half a million distinct CDR3 sequences, about 18% seen once, with 9% to 15% in the top ten. Sequencing was carried out using PBMCs or a T cell subset sorted from them (not recorded which). Source of these receptors: an adult woman who had mild COVID-19 (a few samples of this study predate the infection). Cell type and time point are not known.

This clonotype was observed a handful of times. The chain joins TRBV5-1 to TRBJ1-2; no clear D. Trimming pared 4 bases from V and 4 bases from J, leaving 17 bases between. Germline CDR1 is SGHRS and CDR2 is YFSETQ. CDR3 size: 15 residues. The CDR3 sequence: CASSEGSDAFYGYTF. CDR3 coding DNA: TGCGCCAGCAGCGAGGGCAGCGACGCTTTCTATGGCTACACCTTC.

This clonotype was detected ten times or more. This chain joins TRBV29-1 and TRBJ2-5; no clear D. Per the germline V gene, CDR1 is SQVTM and CDR2 is ANQGSEA. The CDR3 is made up of 13 amino acids. V lost 4 bases to trimming and J lost 4 bases, with 13 bases between them. This chain's CDR3 is CSVGLGLGETQYF. CDR3 coding DNA: TGCAGCGTTGGGTTGGGTTTGGGAGAGACCCAGTACTTC.

This chain connects TRBV19 to TRBJ1-2; D uncertain. Per germline, CDR1 LNHDA and CDR2 SQIVND (reference sequence). The CDR3 length is 15 residues. Trimming shortened V by 6 bases and J by 2 bases, and 16 bases separated the two germline ends. CDR3 residues: CASSSSGEANYGYTF. The DNA for the CDR3 is TGTGCCAGTAGCTCCTCCGGAGAGGCAAACTATGGCTACACCTTC. The full variable domain, with the rest looked up from reference TRBV19 and TRBJ1-2, is DGGITQSPKYLFRKEGQNVTLSCEQNLNHDAMYWYRQDPGQGLRLIYYSQIVNDFQKGDIAEGYSVSREKKESFPLTVTSAQKNPTAFYLCASSSSGEANYGYTFGSGTRLTVV.

This clonotype turned up a few times. This sequence joins TRBV6-1 and TRBJ1-4, with TRBD1 as a possible D gene (5 bases). This CDR3 is 15 amino acids long. Germline CDR1 is MNHNS and CDR2 is SASEGT. Deletions cut 2 bases from V and 5 bases from J, with 12 bases between. CDR3 residues: CASSEYGDANEKLFF. In DNA form, the CDR3 reads TGTGCCAGCAGTGAATATGGGGACGCAAATGAAAAACTGTTTTTT.

This rearrangement joins TRBV5-1 to TRBJ1-1; TRBD1 agrees at 8 bases. V shed 3 bases and J 4 bases; nucleotides not matched to a gene: 11. This CDR3 contains 16 residues. CDR1 SGHRS and CDR2 YFSETQ come from the germline V gene. The CDR3 DNA follows: TGCGCCAGCAGCTGGTCAGGGGGCGAGGTGAGCACTGAAGCTTTCTTT. Its translation is CASSWSGGEVSTEAFF.

The chain employs TRBV4-3 and TRBJ2-1, with TRBD1 matching over 9 bases. J gave up 4 bases and V 1 base, and 8 bases lay outside the gene matches. Germline lookup yields CDR1 LGHNA and CDR2 YSLEER. The CDR3 has 17 amino acids. The CDR3 spells CASSQGPLGQGYNEQFF. The DNA for the CDR3 is TGCGCCAGCAGCCAAGGCCCTCTGGGACAGGGTTACAATGAGCAGTTCTTC.

This clonotype appeared a few times. V is TRBV4-1 and J is TRBJ2-3; D ambiguous. Between the trimmed V and J ends, which lost 3 bases and 5 bases, there was a span of 24 bases. The CDR3 spans 18 residues. Germline values: CDR1 MGHRA, CDR2 YSYEKL. The chain's CDR3 is CASSHYFSSVVGRDTQYF. The CDR3 nucleotides read TGCGCCAGCAGCCACTATTTCTCCTCGGTGGTAGGCAGAGATACGCAGTATTTT.

This clonotype was observed a few times. V usage is TRBV6-1 and J usage is TRBJ2-1, with D maybe TRBD2 (6 bases). CDR1 MNHNS and CDR2 SASEGT come from the germline V gene. V was trimmed by 3 bases and J by 0 bases, leaving 6 bases between them. This CDR3 spans 14 amino acids. The CDR3 nucleotides read TGTGCCAGCAGTGACGGGGGCTCCTACAATGAGCAGTTCTTC. Protein: CASSDGGSYNEQFF.

Only a few counts were recorded for this clonotype. This chain links TRBV11-1 with TRBJ2-1, with 10 bases lining up with TRBD1. Germline loops: CDR1 SGHAT, CDR2 FQDESV (reference sequence). V was pared by 5 bases and J by 4 bases, with 5 bases of the junction left unmatched. The CDR3 covers 15 residues. Written as DNA, the CDR3 is TGTGCCAGCAGCCCCGACAGGGGGCAATACAATGAGCAGTTCTTC. Protein product: CASSPDRGQYNEQFF.

This clonotype turned up a few times. The genes are TRBV7-2 and TRBJ1-2; no reliable D call. Trimming stripped 3 bases from V and 8 bases from J, with 13 bases between. Germline V gives CDR1 SGHTA, CDR2 FQGNSA. This CDR3 comprises 13 residues. CDR3: CASSFENMSGYTF. In nucleotides, the CDR3 is TGTGCCAGCAGCTTCGAAAATATGTCAGGCTACACCTTC. The full variable domain, its missing parts supplied by reference TRBV7-2 and TRBJ1-2, is GAGVSQSPSNKVTEKGKDVELRCDPISGHTALYWYRQSLGQGLEFLIYFQGNSAPDKSGLPSDRFSAERTGGSVSTLTIQRTQQEDSAVYLCASSFENMSGYTFGSGTRLTVV.

This clonotype occurred a few times. The V and J genes are TRBV5-1 and TRBJ2-1; D unclear. The germline V gene has CDR1 SGHRS and CDR2 YFSETQ. With 0 bases removed from V and 1 base from J, the gap between germline ends came to 8 bases. CDR3 length: 15 residues. The DNA for the CDR3 is TGCGCCAGCAGCTTGGCCAACCCTTCCTACAATGAGCAGTTCTTC. This sequence encodes CASSLANPSYNEQFF. Combining the CDR3 with reference TRBV5-1 and TRBJ2-1 gives the whole variable domain KAGVTQTPRYLIKTRGQQVTLSCSPISGHRSVSWYQQTPGQGLQFLFEYFSETQRNKGNFPGRFSGRQFSNSRSEMNVSTLELGDSALYLCASSLANPSYNEQFFGPGTRLTVL.

The genes are TRBV6-2 or TRBV6-3 and TRBJ1-1; 9 bases are shared with TRBD1. The CDR3 length is 16 residues. V dropped 0 bases and J dropped 5; count of bases not matched to a gene: 7. Per germline, CDR1 MNHEY and CDR2 SVGEGT. The chain's CDR3 is CASSYSTGGTGTEAFF. The CDR3 DNA is TGTGCCAGCAGTTACTCAACAGGGGGCACGGGAACTGAAGCTTTCTTT.

This sequence joins TRBV2 and TRBJ2-1; the D gene is possibly TRBD1 (5 bases). The CDR3 length is 14 residues. Germline CDR1 and CDR2: SNHLY and FYNNEI. Trimming cost V 1 base and J 6 bases, with 10 bases left between them. The CDR3 bases are TGTGCCAGCAGTGAAGAGCGAAGGGGCAATGAGCAGTTCTTC. Its protein is CASSEERRGNEQFF.

The gene calls are TRBV7-9 and TRBJ2-4; D unclear. Per the germline V gene, CDR1 is SEHNR and CDR2 is FQNEAQ (reference sequence). Trimming removed 5 bases from V and 0 bases from J, with 11 bases in between. The CDR3 has 15 residues. The CDR3 coding sequence is TGTGCCAGCAGCCCCGACACTCTAGCCAAAAACATTCAGTACTTC. This gives the protein CASSPDTLAKNIQYF.

This chain connects TRBV6-1 to TRBJ1-5; 7 bases fit TRBD1. V was clipped by 5 bases and J by 0 bases; unmatched bases: 7. Germline CDR1 is MNHNS and CDR2 is SASEGT. The CDR3 runs 16 residues. The DNA for the CDR3 is TGTGCCAGCAGTCACAGGGGACAGAATAGCAATCAGCCCCAGCATTTT. Residues: CASSHRGQNSNQPQHF.

A remark on this clonotype: No conserved phenylalanine or tryptophan is present at the end of the CDR3, so a read error is the likely explanation. The genes are TRBV6-6 and TRBJ2-1, with D tentatively TRBD2 (6 bases). The CDR3 runs to 15 residues. V was shortened by 0 bases and J by 2 bases, with 8 bases between the two germline ends. Germline assignment: CDR1 MNHNY and CDR2 SVGAGI (reference sequence). In DNA, the CDR3 is TGTGCCAGCAGTTACTCTAGCGGAGCCTACAATGAGCAGTTCTCT. It translates to CASSYSSGAYNEQFS.

In its sample, this clonotype was seen many times. The CDR3 region has the DNA TGTGCCAGCAGCTTGGCCTGGGGACAAGGCGATACGCAGTATTTT. Translated: CASSLAWGQGDTQYF. The rearrangement joins TRBV5-5 to TRBJ2-3, with a tentative D call TRBD1 (6 bases). V was pared by 0 bases and J by 6 bases, with 14 bases between. CDR1 is SGHKS, CDR2 YYEKEE, per germline (reference sequence). This CDR3 comprises 15 residues.

This clonotype was found a few times. The chain is built from TRBV19 and TRBJ1-1; D is ambiguous. The V end was cut by 1 base, the J end by 4 bases, with 10 bases between. Germline V gene data show CDR1 as LNHDA and CDR2 as SQIVND (reference sequence). The CDR3 consists of 14 residues. The CDR3 is CASSIGLLGTEAFF. DNA for the CDR3: TGTGCCAGTAGTATAGGACTCCTGGGCACTGAAGCTTTCTTT.

The chain uses TRBV30 and TRBJ1-1; D ambiguous. Trimming stripped 0 bases from V and 0 bases from J, with 5 bases between. The CDR3 spans 13 residues. Germline loops: CDR1 GTSNPN, CDR2 SVGIG (reference sequence). CDR3 in DNA: TGTGCCTGGAGTGTCTGGCTGAACACTGAAGCTTTCTTT. Its translation is CAWSVWLNTEAFF. The full variable domain, completed using reference TRBV30 and TRBJ1-1, is SQTIHQWPATLVQPVGSPLSLECTVEGTSNPNLYWYRQAAGRGLQLLFYSVGIGQISSEVPQNLSASRPQDRQFILSSKKLLLSDSGFYLCAWSVWLNTEAFFGQGTRLTVV.

The rearrangement joins TRBV6-2 or TRBV6-3 to TRBJ2-3; D possibly corresponds to TRBD2 (5 bases). This CDR3 has 17 amino acids. Looked up from germline, CDR1 is MNHEY and CDR2 is SVGEGT. Trimming left V 8 bases short and J 1 base short, with 22 bases between. CDR3 DNA sequence: TGTGCCAGCTCTCGTATAGAGCGGACGCCAGGCACAGATACGCAGTATTTT. It codes for CASSRIERTPGTDTQYF.

The chain couples TRBV5-1 to TRBJ1-5; a possible D gene is TRBD1 (5 bases). The CDR3 loop spans 16 amino acids. Germline lookup yields CDR1 SGHRS and CDR2 YFSETQ. V lost 4 bases to trimming and J lost 0 bases, with 14 bases between them. CDR3 sequence (DNA): TGCGCCAGCAGCCAAGGGACGGCTAATAGCAATCAGCCCCAGCATTTT. It specifies CASSQGTANSNQPQHF. The full variable domain, with the rest looked up from reference TRBV5-1 and TRBJ1-5, is KAGVTQTPRYLIKTRGQQVTLSCSPISGHRSVSWYQQTPGQGLQFLFEYFSETQRNKGNFPGRFSGRQFSNSRSEMNVSTLELGDSALYLCASSQGTANSNQPQHFGDGTRLSIL.

This clonotype was counted only a few times. This chain's CDR3 is CASSVAGRQETQYF. The CDR3, as DNA: TGTGCCAGCAGCGTAGCTGGCAGGCAAGAGACCCAGTACTTC. The chain recombines TRBV9 with TRBJ2-5; no clear D. V was cut by 0 bases and J by 2 bases, with 8 bases left in between. The CDR3 is 14 residues long. The germline CDR1 and CDR2 sequences are SGDLS and YYNGEE.

The CDR3 DNA reads as TGTGCCAGCTCACCCTTACAGGGAATGAACACTGAAGCTTTCTTT. This translates into CASSPLQGMNTEAFF. The rearrangement joins TRBV18 to TRBJ1-1; D might be TRBD1 (6 bases). The CDR3 contains 15 residues. Trimming left V 3 bases short and J 0 bases short, with 11 bases between. CDR1 is KGHSH, CDR2 LQKENI, per germline.

CDR3 protein: CASSIGGTGGMVVTDTQYF. CDR3 nucleotide sequence: TGCGCCAGCAGCATCGGTGGGACAGGGGGCATGGTGGTCACAGATACGCAGTATTTT. This chain links TRBV5-1 with TRBJ2-3; 12 nucleotides match TRBD1. Germline V gene data show CDR1 as SGHRS and CDR2 as YFSETQ. The CDR3 contains 19 residues. The J segment lost 2 bases and the V segment lost 4 bases, leaving 14 bases of the junction unmatched. Filled out from reference TRBV5-1 and TRBJ2-3, the complete variable domain reads KAGVTQTPRYLIKTRGQQVTLSCSPISGHRSVSWYQQTPGQGLQFLFEYFSETQRNKGNFPGRFSGRQFSNSRSEMNVSTLELGDSALYLCASSIGGTGGMVVTDTQYFGPGTRLTVL.